This TCR beta chain was found in a study of OX40 agonist ivuxolimab in advanced cancers. Study-wide context: Patients received ivuxolimab, an agonistic anti-OX40 (CD134) antibody. From 23 to 79 years was the age range, with a mean of around 57 years, and around 80% were male. General study findings and limits: Low normalized T-cell clonal expansion also characterized some of the nonresponders.

A word on this clone: Antigen unknown.

Profiling relied on immunoSEQ multiplex PCR, and the TCRdb table lists in-frame clones only, not all of them. The sample records 70,000 to 80,000 clones, 70% to 90% being singletons. This CDR3 is built from 12 residues. V dropped 3 bases and J dropped 6 bases, with 10 bases sitting between them. Germline V gene data show CDR1 as GTSNPN and CDR2 as SVGIG (reference sequence). Blood draws occurred at baseline, cycle 4 day 1, and cycle 7 day 1. The origin of this receptor is an adult with an advanced solid tumor such as melanoma, head and neck, liver or kidney cancer. Source: CD4+ or CD8+ T cells sorted from blood, taken in a trial of the OX40 agonist ivuxolimab. V gene TRBV30 combines with J gene TRBJ2-3; no reliable D call. The CDR3 spells CAWRPSRDTQYF. CDR3 sequence (DNA): TGTGCCTGGAGGCCTTCTCGGGATACGCAGTATTTT.